One sample yielded the 21 T cell receptor beta chains listed below, sequenced in a study of cytomegalovirus exposure and HLA in healthy donors. The PCR employed 60 Vbeta primers together with 13 Jbeta primers. Assay: immunoSEQ multiplex PCR; the TCRdb copy retains only in-frame clones and omits some. The sample shows about 110,000 clones, roughly 80% of them seen only once. Sequenced material: PBMCs. The receptor set was obtained from a woman aged 25-40 years in good health and CMV-seronegative.

This chain links TRBV29-1 with TRBJ2-3; 9 bases fit TRBD2. This CDR3 contains 14 residues. Germline V CDR1 and CDR2: SQVTM, ANQGSEA. Trimming took 3 bases from V and 7 from J; bases not matched to a gene: 8. The CDR3 region has the DNA TGCAGCGTTGACCGGGCGGGGGGGAAGAATACGCAGTATTTT. Its translation is CSVDRAGGKNTQYF.

Of note for this clone: At one boundary the junction diverges from the germline segment, which might be a read error. V is TRBV5-6 and J is TRBJ2-1, with 14 positions matching TRBD2. CDR1 and CDR2 (germline): SGHDT, YYEEEE. This CDR3 is 13 amino acids long. CDR3 region: CASSVTSGRAGVF. In DNA, the CDR3 is TGTGCCAGCAGCGTGACTAGCGGGAGGGCAGGGGTCTTC.

The chain links TRBV28 to TRBJ1-5; D possibly corresponds to TRBD1 (6 bases). Germline V gene sequence: CDR1 MDHEN, CDR2 SYDVKM. The length of the CDR3 is 15 residues. V lost 5 bases, J lost 11 bases, and 22 bases lay in between. CDR3 loop: CASSPVRGPGGTQHF. The DNA of the CDR3 is TGTGCCAGCAGTCCGGTCAGGGGTCCAGGTGGGACCCAGCATTTT.

The V call is TRBV29-1, the J call TRBJ2-7; TRBD1 might be the D (6 bases). The V gene lost 4 bases and the J gene lost 5 bases, with 15 bases spanning the gap. The CDR3 totals 13 residues. Germline lookup yields CDR1 SQVTM and CDR2 ANQGSEA. The CDR3 sequence is CSVGFRGRDEQYF. In DNA, the CDR3 is TGCAGCGTTGGATTCAGGGGTCGGGACGAGCAGTACTTC.

This chain links TRBV10-3 with TRBJ2-7; D call uncertain. The germline gives CDR1 ENHRY, CDR2 SYGVKD. The V and J ends lost 4 bases and 5 bases respectively, with 12 bases between them. The CDR3 is 13 residues long. In nucleotides, the CDR3 is TGTGCCATCAGTGCGGCAGGCCGGAACGAGCAGTACTTC. This encodes CAISAAGRNEQYF.

The rearrangement links TRBV28 to TRBJ1-2, with D possibly matching TRBD1 (6 bases). Germline CDR1 and CDR2: MDHEN and SYDVKM. This CDR3 is 14 amino acids long. The germline V and J ends were trimmed by 8 bases and 8 bases, with 21 bases remaining between them. CDR3 nucleotides: TGTGCCAGCGCCCGAGGGGGACCCACCTTAGGCTACACCTTC. It codes for CASARGGPTLGYTF.

The rearrangement joins TRBV29-1 to TRBJ2-2, with TRBD1 matching 8 bases. The CDR3 is made up of 13 amino acids. The germline CDR1 and CDR2 sequences are SQVTM and ANQGSEA. The CDR3 sequence: CTAADRDAGELFF. DNA of the CDR3: TGCACCGCCGCGGACAGGGACGCCGGGGAGCTGTTTTTT.

This clone has more than one count but fewer than ten. This chain uses TRBV6-1 with TRBJ1-2, with D unclear. CDR1 is MNHNS, CDR2 SASEGT, per germline. V was shortened by 7 bases and J by 4 bases, with 16 bases between the two germline ends. The CDR3 is 14 residues long. DNA for the CDR3: TGTGCCAGCACTAACCGGGAAGCCTTCTATGGCTACACCTTC. Protein: CASTNREAFYGYTF.

J is TRBJ1-2 and V is TRBV5-4; 7 nucleotides line up with TRBD1. The CDR3 length is 15 residues. Germline-derived CDR1 and CDR2 are SGHNT and YYREEE (reference sequence). The V and J ends lost 0 bases and 4 bases, in that order; junction bases with no gene match: 6. CDR3 DNA sequence: TGTGCCAGCAGCTTGGGCTCAGGGGGAACCTATGGCTACACCTTC. Translating gives CASSLGSGGTYGYTF.

The gene calls are TRBV7-9 and TRBJ1-2; tentative D call: TRBD1 (6 bases). The CDR3 runs 16 residues. The germline CDR1 and CDR2 sequences are SEHNR and FQNEAQ (reference sequence). Trimming took 4 bases from V and 2 from J, leaving 17 bases between them. CDR3 amino acids: CASSSRWTAPNYGYTF. In DNA form, the CDR3 reads TGTGCCAGCAGCTCGCGGTGGACAGCGCCGAACTATGGCTACACCTTC.

The chain has TRBV7-2 and TRBJ2-2; D is ambiguous. Germline V gene data show CDR1 as SGHTA and CDR2 as FQGNSA. The CDR3 runs to 16 residues. V was trimmed by 1 base and J by 5 bases, leaving 14 bases between them. The CDR3 loop reads CASSLEYRFDTGELFF. In DNA, the CDR3 is TGTGCCAGCAGCTTAGAGTACAGATTCGATACCGGGGAGCTGTTTTTT. Full variable domain (rest looked up from reference TRBV7-2 and TRBJ2-2): GAGVSQSPSNKVTEKGKDVELRCDPISGHTALYWYRQSLGQGLEFLIYFQGNSAPDKSGLPSDRFSAERTGGSVSTLTIQRTQQEDSAVYLCASSLEYRFDTGELFFGEGSRLTVL.

The chain carries TRBV4-3 and TRBJ2-7; 9 bases align to TRBD2. CDR1 LGHNA and CDR2 YSLEER come from the germline V gene. This CDR3 spans 18 amino acids. Trimming at V came to 0 bases and at J to 0 bases, leaving 9 bases not matched to a gene. The CDR3 region is CASSQEVAGEPYSYEQYF. DNA of the CDR3: TGCGCCAGCAGCCAAGAGGTAGCGGGGGAGCCATACTCCTACGAGCAGTACTTC.

The CDR3 sequence: CASSSVRQGEAFF. The CDR3 bases are TGTGCCAGCAGCTCAGTCCGACAGGGCGAAGCTTTCTTT. The chain recombines TRBV7-6 with TRBJ1-1; 7 bases match TRBD1. V was pared by 4 bases and J by 8 bases, with 7 bases of the junction left unmatched. This CDR3 spans 13 amino acids. Germline V lookup: CDR1 SGHVS, CDR2 FNYEAQ. The full variable domain, its missing parts supplied by reference TRBV7-6 and TRBJ1-1, is GAGVSQSPRYKVTKRGQDVALRCDPISGHVSLYWYRQALGQGPEFLTYFNYEAQQDKSGLPNDRFSAERPEGSISTLTIQRTEQRDSAMYRCASSSVRQGEAFFGQGTRLTVV.

This rearrangement joins TRBV6-5 to TRBJ1-4; D unresolved. The germline CDR1 and CDR2 sequences are MNHEY and SVGAGI. The CDR3 runs to 14 residues. The V gene lost 0 bases and the J gene lost 7 bases, with 9 bases spanning the gap. As DNA, the CDR3 is TGTGCCAGCAGTTACTCGGGGAGGAGTGAAAAACTGTTTTTT. This encodes CASSYSGRSEKLFF.

The chain combines TRBV11-2 with TRBJ2-7; 7 nucleotides match TRBD1. Trimming took 0 bases from V and 3 from J; bases not matched to a gene: 5. The CDR3 sequence is 15 residues long. Looked up from germline, CDR1 is SGHAT and CDR2 is FQNNGV. The CDR3 sequence: CASSLETGRFYEQYF. CDR3 DNA sequence: TGTGCCAGCAGCTTAGAGACAGGGAGATTCTACGAGCAGTACTTC.

V is TRBV13 and J is TRBJ1-1; D possibly corresponds to TRBD1 (5 bases). Germline V gives CDR1 PRHDT, CDR2 FYEKMQ (reference sequence). V dropped 5 bases and J dropped 1 base, with 8 bases sitting between them. CDR3 length: 13 amino acids. CDR3 in amino acids: CASSPGQNTEAFF. CDR3 DNA: TGTGCCAGCAGCCCCGGACAGAACACTGAAGCTTTCTTT.

The J gene is TRBJ2-7, the V gene TRBV28; D might be TRBD1 (6 bases). The germline V and J ends were trimmed by 6 bases and 7 bases, with 16 bases remaining between them. CDR1 MDHEN and CDR2 SYDVKM come from the germline V gene. This CDR3 is 13 amino acids long. In nucleotides, the CDR3 is TGTGCCAGCAGCCAACAGGGTCCGGGGGAGCAGTACTTC. Translating it yields CASSQQGPGEQYF.

The chain carries TRBV6-5 and TRBJ1-2, with D tentatively TRBD1 (6 bases). The CDR3 covers 14 residues. Germline V gives CDR1 MNHEY, CDR2 SVGAGI. V lost 0 bases to trimming and J lost 7 bases, with 12 bases between them. This CDR3 is CASSYSPQGSGYTF. DNA of the CDR3: TGTGCCAGCAGTTACTCGCCACAGGGTAGTGGCTACACCTTC.

The rearrangement uses TRBV19 and TRBJ1-2, with D possibly TRBD1 on 5 matching bases. Germline V gives CDR1 LNHDA, CDR2 SQIVND (reference sequence). Trimming took 7 bases from V and 10 from J, leaving 22 bases between them. There are 14 residues in the CDR3. For the CDR3, the DNA is TGTGCCAGTACCGCCTTAAGGACACCCTGGGACTACACCTTC. This sequence encodes CASTALRTPWDYTF.

The chain uses TRBV18 and TRBJ2-5; 7 bases agree with TRBD1. From germline, CDR1 is KGHSH and CDR2 LQKENI. The CDR3 is 15 residues long. The V and J ends lost 4 bases and 2 bases, in that order; junction bases with no gene match: 7. CDR3 loop: CASSQPGQLQETQYF. CDR3 in DNA: TGTGCCAGCTCACAACCGGGACAGTTACAAGAGACCCAGTACTTC. The full variable domain, with the rest looked up from reference TRBV18 and TRBJ2-5, is NAGVMQNPRHLVRRRGQEARLRCSPMKGHSHVYWYRQLPEEGLKFMVYLQKENIIDESGMPKERFSAEFPKEGPSILRIQQVVRGDSAAYFCASSQPGQLQETQYFGPGTRLLVL.

This chain joins TRBV4-3 and TRBJ2-3; TRBD2 agrees at 12 bases. After removal of 0 bases from V and 6 bases from J, the junction contained 10 bases not matched to a gene. The CDR3 runs 18 residues. Germline lookup yields CDR1 LGHNA and CDR2 YSLEER. Written as DNA, the CDR3 is TGCGCCAGCAGCCAAGAGACCCTCGGACTAGCGGGAATTGATACGCAGTATTTT. It yields the protein CASSQETLGLAGIDTQYF.